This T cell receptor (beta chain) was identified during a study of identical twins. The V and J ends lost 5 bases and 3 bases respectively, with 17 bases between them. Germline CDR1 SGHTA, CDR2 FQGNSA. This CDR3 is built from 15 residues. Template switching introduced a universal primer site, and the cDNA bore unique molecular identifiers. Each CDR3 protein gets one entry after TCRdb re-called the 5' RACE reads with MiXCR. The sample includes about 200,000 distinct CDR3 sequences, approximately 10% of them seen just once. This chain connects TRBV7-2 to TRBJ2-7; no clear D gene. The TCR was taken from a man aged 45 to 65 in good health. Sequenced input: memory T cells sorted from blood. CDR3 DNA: TGTGCCAGCAGCCACCGGGTCACGAAGGGCTACGAGCAGTACTTC. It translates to CASSHRVTKGYEQYF.